This TCR beta chain was captured in a study of post-analysis software for immune sequencing data (dated by TCRdb to the mid-2010s). With respect to the entire study: Disease courses on record covered relapsing-remitting, secondary progressive and progressive-relapsing multiple sclerosis, though some patients had no subtype annotation. The multiple sclerosis patient repertoires were compared with roughly twelve previously published healthy control repertoires from donors aged about 6 to 26 years. A subset of samples was prepared in parallel using single-end sample barcoding, then pooled and co-amplified after Illumina adapter ligation.

The library relied on PCR. Reads for this sample came from an Illumina HiSeq 2500. To reduce PCR and sequencing biases, unique molecular identifiers were built into the TCR beta cDNA libraries. Every 1 to 10 million input T cells yielded roughly 0.5 million cDNA molecules, meaning each molecule approximated one T cell. The patient libraries were prepared and sequenced using the same protocol as the earlier healthy control dataset. Samples belonging to the same batch were prepared together, multiplexed and sequenced on a shared HiSeq lane. For the original study's pipeline: MIGEC handled the raw barcoded reads, throwing out single-read molecular identifier groups before consensus assembly and CDR3 extraction. VDJtools was used for post-analysis of the clonotype tables, with diversity normalized by down-sampling every dataset to the smallest sample size. In repertoire overlap clustering, CDR3 amino acid sequences, but not nucleotide sequences, were matched to correct batch-related cross-sample contamination. Using fastp trimming at Q25 and MiXCR clonotype assembly, TCRdb reanalyzed the public sequencing data and kept in-frame beta chains. Each entry is one CDR3 protein sequence, shown with its most common DNA and genes. The V and J calls shown here were made by TCRdb, not taken from the authors' results. The sample records hundreds of thousands of distinct CDR3 sequences, 30% of which are singletons. More than 0.55% of the sample rests with the top ten.

TCR beta repertoires were profiled from peripheral blood of more than ten young patients with multiple sclerosis to demonstrate the VDJtools post-analysis software. The multiple sclerosis patients were children and adolescents ranging in age from 6 to 15 years. About this clonotype itself: Its recognized antigen is unknown. Base qualities are missing; no much larger clone stands one base away.

Overall results and qualifications from the work: Roughly 5 TRBV segments, including TRBV5-6, TRBV5-1 and TRBV20-1, were significantly more frequent in patients than controls. The control group was slightly older than the multiple sclerosis patient group. Compared with controls, multiple sclerosis patients had significantly lower normalized Chao1 diversity, a finding suggesting substantial peripheral T-cell clonal expansion. Strong co-clustering of samples prepared in the same batch was shown by direct clustering with F measure, prompting a batch-effect correction.

Spanning cysteine to phenylalanine, the CDR3 consists of 15 amino acids. Just the 45-base CDR3 DNA is kept, in frame starting at base 1. Per the germline V gene, SGHTA is the CDR1 and FQGNSA is the CDR2. The germline ends are 15 bases apart after V is trimmed by 1 base and J by 5 bases. This receptor chain uses TRBV7-2 and TRBJ2-7; TRBD2 is a weak D gene call, 5 bases matching. Sample: blood. The origin of this receptor is a girl between 10 and 17 years old with multiple sclerosis. Read as DNA, the sequence is TGTGCCAGCAGCTTAGGAAGGTGGGAGAAGCACGAGCAGTACTTC. This translates into CASSLGRWEKHEQYF.